This T cell receptor (beta chain) was sequenced for a study of cytotoxic CD8 clonotypes in ibrutinib-treated CLL. Study as a whole: Outcomes included some 24 partial and 2 complete responses; after median roughly 69 months, approximately 14 stayed remitted and roughly 12 progressed. Study outcomes and limitations: Sustained-remission and progressing patients' sampling times differed.

Concerning this clone itself: Its antigen remains unknown.

CDR1 ENHRY and CDR2 SYGVKD come from the germline V gene. Trimming took 0 bases from V and 5 from J, leaving 10 bases between them. CDR3 length: 14 residues. Libraries were prepared by immunoSEQ multiplex PCR; TCRdb keeps only in-frame clonotypes and omits some of them. Among around 130,000 clones, less than 90% were seen once, and the ten largest hold roughly 3.3%. The input for sequencing was PBMCs, taken after 24 months of ibrutinib treatment. This receptor was identified in a human donor with chronic lymphocytic leukemia. V gene TRBV10-3 combines with J gene TRBJ2-5; D unresolved. CDR3 sequence: CAISESREGETQYF. CDR3 nucleotide sequence: TGTGCCATCAGTGAGTCGAGAGAAGGGGAGACCCAGTACTTC.